This TCR beta chain was recovered during a study of T cells in Graves' hyperthyroidism and ophthalmopathy. RNA transcripts gave rise to amplified TCR beta CDR3 regions. HTBI primers drove first-round RT-PCR of the TCR CDR3. TCRdb fed the multiplex PCR reads into MiXCR, producing one record per CDR3 protein. The top ten hold 8% to 9% of the sample, which has over 700,000 distinct CDR3 sequences, 35% to 45% seen once. The ends were cut back, 5 bases at V and 5 bases at J, with 18 bases in the middle. This CDR3 spans 15 amino acids. Germline CDR1 reads SGHTA; CDR2 reads FQGNSA. Each 10 ml fresh peripheral blood draw supplied the PBMCs.

The sample taken for sequencing was blood. This rearrangement joins TRBV7-2 to TRBJ1-1; D ambiguous. This TCR was recovered from a man aged 18 to 30 with Graves' hyperthyroidism. The CDR3 DNA reads as TGTGCCAGCAGCCAAGATGTGGTAGGGAGTACTGAAGCTTTCTTT. Protein sequence: CASSQDVVGSTEAFF.